The table lists the clone carrying this T cell receptor (beta chain) with a count of one. At one of its ends the junction is not consistent with the germline gene, which may arise from a read error. The method was immunoSEQ multiplex PCR; TCRdb's version includes in-frame clones alone and lacks a portion of them. The sample has under 95,000 clones, 95% to 98% seen once. The data belong to a study of technical replicates of blood from a handful of donors. CDR3 length equals 11 residues. Germline lookup yields CDR1 GTSNPN and CDR2 SVGIG (reference sequence). The clonotype originates from a human donor in good health. This chain links TRBV30 with TRBJ1-2; 7 nucleotides align to TRBD1. Sequenced sample: T cells isolated from PBMCs. The CDR3 protein is CARRGLYGYTF. The CDR3 nucleotides read TGTGCCCGGAGGGGGCTCTATGGCTACACCTTC.